Presented here are 16 T cell receptor beta chains from one specimen sequenced in a study of beta chain features in type 1 diabetes. Every isolated RNA sample was fully reverse transcribed, so sequencing captured expressed TCRB transcripts. Method: immunoSEQ multiplex PCR; TCRdb's copy keeps in-frame clones and lacks some. Of under 450,000 clones listed, roughly 14% were seen once; the top ten hold around 0.035%. Specimen: naive CD4+ T cells from blood. The receptor source for this set is a man aged 30 to 45 in good health.

This clone turned up a few times. Other DNA variants within this sample encode the same CDR3. The chain has TRBV29-1 and TRBJ1-1, with D tentatively TRBD1 (5 bases). Between the trimmed V and J ends, which lost 7 bases and 1 base, there was a span of 19 bases. CDR1 and CDR2 (germline): SQVTM, ANQGSEA. This CDR3 has 15 amino acids. The CDR3 loop is CSAGQDANPNTEAFF. CDR3 sequence (DNA): TGCAGCGCGGGGCAGGACGCCAACCCGAACACTGAAGCTTTCTTT.

The chain joins TRBV5-1 to TRBJ2-1; 8 bases map to TRBD2. CDR1 SGHRS and CDR2 YFSETQ come from the germline V gene. J was trimmed by 3 bases and V by 4 bases; bases with no gene match: 9. The CDR3 totals 16 residues. This CDR3 is CASSLRAGANYNEQFF. CDR3 nucleotides: TGCGCCAGCAGCCTCCGAGCGGGGGCGAACTACAATGAGCAGTTCTTC.

The chain links TRBV2 to TRBJ2-5; 13 positions agree with TRBD2. The V gene's germline CDR1 is SNHLY and CDR2 FYNNEI. Unmatched junction bases numbered 7, after V lost 6 bases and J lost 9 bases. This CDR3 has 14 residues. CDR3: CASRPGTSGEAQYF. Here the CDR3 DNA reads TGTGCCAGCAGGCCCGGGACTAGCGGGGAGGCCCAGTACTTC.

This sequence joins TRBV4-3 and TRBJ2-3, with D tentatively TRBD2 (6 bases). This CDR3 contains 15 residues. From germline, CDR1 is LGHNA and CDR2 YSLEER. V shed 5 bases and J shed 1 base, with 13 bases lying between them. In DNA form, the CDR3 reads TGCGCCAGCAGCTCCCGTCCGGGGGGCACAGATACGCAGTATTTT. It is translated as CASSSRPGGTDTQYF.

This clone was observed a handful of times. The V call is TRBV5-6, the J call TRBJ2-1; D could derive from TRBD1 or TRBD2 (5 bases each). V was trimmed by 1 base and J by 8 bases, leaving 10 bases between them. The CDR3 consists of 13 residues. The germline gives CDR1 SGHDT, CDR2 YYEEEE. The CDR3 sequence: CASSLPGTDEQFF. The CDR3 bases are TGTGCCAGCAGCTTGCCAGGGACCGATGAGCAGTTCTTC.

This clone was seen only a few times. The chain is built from TRBV2 and TRBJ2-7; D possibly corresponds to TRBD1 (6 bases). There are 13 residues in the CDR3. With 8 bases removed from V and 1 base from J, the gap between germline ends came to 12 bases. Germline CDR1 SNHLY, CDR2 FYNNEI. CDR3 in DNA: TGTGCCAGCGGGCAGGGGAGATCCTACGAGCAGTACTTC. It encodes CASGQGRSYEQYF.

The chain uses TRBV7-2 and TRBJ2-1; unclear D gene. The CDR3 runs to 13 residues. Trimming took 5 bases from V and 4 from J, leaving 9 bases between them. Germline V gene lookup returns CDR1 SGHTA and CDR2 FQGNSA. The CDR3 spells CASSANTYNEQFF. DNA of the CDR3: TGTGCCAGCAGCGCGAATACGTACAATGAGCAGTTCTTC.

This clone turned up a few times. The V call is TRBV29-1, the J call TRBJ2-2, with 10 nucleotides matching TRBD1. V dropped 4 bases and J dropped 5; count of bases not matched to a gene: 4. Germline loops: CDR1 SQVTM, CDR2 ANQGSEA. This CDR3 has 14 residues. CDR3 loop: CSVGTGGLTGELFF. CDR3 bases: TGCAGCGTTGGGACAGGGGGTTTAACCGGGGAGCTGTTTTTT.

As to this clone: Other nucleotide sequences from this sample produce the same CDR3. In nucleotides, the CDR3 is TGTGCCTGGAGTGTCTTGGAGACCCAGTACTTC. Protein product: CAWSVLETQYF. This chain connects TRBV30 to TRBJ2-5; D is unclear. There are 11 residues in the CDR3. Per the germline V gene, CDR1 is GTSNPN and CDR2 is SVGIG (reference sequence). V was trimmed by 0 bases and J by 5 bases, leaving 4 bases between them.

The V gene is TRBV18, the J gene TRBJ1-5, with 7 bases identical to TRBD1. V lost 6 bases to trimming and J lost 7 bases; unmatched junction nucleotides: 3. Germline V CDR1 and CDR2: KGHSH, LQKENI. There are 12 residues in the CDR3. The CDR3 DNA reads as TGTGCCAGCTCTGTAGGGGGCCAGCCCCAGCATTTT. As protein: CASSVGGQPQHF.

This clone has just a few counts. The chain combines TRBV10-3 with TRBJ2-3; either TRBD1 or TRBD2 may supply D (6 bases each). This CDR3 contains 12 residues. The germline V gene has CDR1 ENHRY and CDR2 SYGVKD. V lost 6 bases to trimming and J lost 6 bases, with 10 bases between them. The CDR3 sequence is CAIRPGADTQYF. Written as DNA, the CDR3 is TGTGCCATCAGACCGGGGGCGGATACGCAGTATTTT.

This clone came up a few times. The chain recombines TRBV25-1 with TRBJ2-7; D unclear. The CDR3 contains 15 residues. V dropped 2 bases and J dropped 4 bases, with 15 bases sitting between them. The germline V gene has CDR1 MGHDK and CDR2 SYGVNS. CDR3 DNA sequence: TGTGCCAGCAGTGAAACCCGAAACCTCCGGTACGAGCAGTACTTC. Its protein product is CASSETRNLRYEQYF.

The chain couples TRBV6-1 to TRBJ2-1; TRBD1 or TRBD2 may be the D gene (5 bases each). CDR3 size: 15 residues. The germline gives CDR1 MNHNS, CDR2 SASEGT. Trimming removed 7 bases at V and 6 bases at J, with 19 bases between. The CDR3 region is CASTFPGTLINEQFF. As DNA, the CDR3 is TGTGCCAGCACTTTTCCCGGGACCCTCATCAATGAGCAGTTCTTC.

This clone was observed a handful of times. The chain joins TRBV15 to TRBJ1-2, with 12 bases that match TRBD1. The CDR3 totals 14 residues. Germline V gene sequence: CDR1 LNHNV, CDR2 YYDKDF (reference sequence). With 1 base clipped from V and 7 bases from J, the junction kept 1 base outside the gene matches. Written as DNA, the CDR3 is TGTGCCACCAGCAGAGGGGACAGGGGGCCTGGCTACACCTTC. Translating gives CATSRGDRGPGYTF.

This clone was counted a few times. The CDR3 reads CASSPRSGGPPGNTEAFF. The CDR3 DNA sequence: TGTGCCAGCAGCCCACGGTCAGGGGGCCCGCCCGGGAACACTGAAGCTTTCTTT. The V and J genes are TRBV7-6 and TRBJ1-1, with TRBD1 matching 8 bases. Unmatched junction bases numbered 15, after V lost 5 bases and J lost 1 base. The CDR3 has 18 amino acids. The germline CDR1 and CDR2 sequences are SGHVS and FNYEAQ.

The chain recombines TRBV9 with TRBJ2-3; D is unclear. The CDR3 spans 15 residues. Trimming removed 0 bases from V and 0 bases from J, with 8 bases in between. Germline values: CDR1 SGDLS, CDR2 YYNGEE. The CDR3 spells CASSVVLTSTDTQYF. The CDR3 region has the DNA TGTGCCAGCAGCGTAGTACTTACCAGCACAGATACGCAGTATTTT.